Following are 17 T cell receptor beta chains from one sample sequenced in a study of cytomegalovirus exposure and HLA in healthy donors. PCR amplification relied on 60 Vbeta primers (plus 13 Jbeta primers). The protocol was immunoSEQ multiplex PCR, while the TCRdb copy is restricted to in-frame clones and leaves out a portion. Altogether roughly 130,000 clones are present, more than 80% being singletons, with the ten largest covering more than 2.5%. Sequenced: PBMCs. The receptors were sampled from a male donor in good health and CMV-seronegative.

This chain links TRBV15 with TRBJ2-5; 15 positions agree with TRBD2. There are 16 residues in the CDR3. Per germline, CDR1 LNHNV and CDR2 YYDKDF (reference sequence). The ends lost 3 bases at V and 5 bases at J; junction bases unmatched: 4. The CDR3 reads CATSRGLAGGGETQYF. As DNA, the CDR3 is TGTGCCACCAGCAGGGGACTAGCGGGGGGCGGGGAGACCCAGTACTTC.

This clone was seen a few times. The chain joins TRBV30 to TRBJ1-6; 8 bases match TRBD1. Germline CDR1 GTSNPN, CDR2 SVGIG (reference sequence). The CDR3 contains 15 residues. The V segment lost 0 bases and the J segment 7 bases; nucleotides outside the gene matches: 5. This CDR3 is CAWSVKRQGNSPLHF. The CDR3 coding sequence is TGTGCCTGGAGTGTCAAACGACAGGGGAATTCACCCCTCCACTTT.

This chain joins TRBV6-5 and TRBJ2-1; 7 bases align to TRBD2. This CDR3 has 12 amino acids. V gave up 5 bases and J gave up 8 bases; unmatched junction bases: 3. Per the germline V gene, CDR1 is MNHEY and CDR2 is SVGAGI. The chain's CDR3 is CASSPAGDEQFF. The CDR3 DNA sequence: TGTGCCAGCAGTCCCGCGGGAGATGAGCAGTTCTTC.

The genes are TRBV5-6 and TRBJ2-5; 9 nucleotides match TRBD1. CDR3 length: 13 amino acids. V shed 2 bases, J shed 6 bases, and the junction held 2 bases outside the gene matches. Germline V lookup: CDR1 SGHDT, CDR2 YYEEEE. As DNA, the CDR3 is TGTGCCAGCAGCTTCGGACAGGGGAAGACCCAGTACTTC. This encodes CASSFGQGKTQYF.

The chain has TRBV27 and TRBJ2-7, with TRBD1 identical over 7 bases. V lost 5 bases, J lost 9 bases, and 10 bases stayed unmatched. The CDR3 consists of 13 residues. The germline gives CDR1 MNHEY, CDR2 SMNVEV (reference sequence). The CDR3 loop reads CASSPRQGTGQYF. Here the CDR3 DNA reads TGTGCCAGCAGTCCGAGACAGGGAACGGGGCAGTACTTC.

This rearrangement joins TRBV11-2 to TRBJ2-5; 12 bases fit TRBD1. J was trimmed by 4 bases and V by 1 base; bases with no gene match: 1. The CDR3 sequence is 15 residues long. Germline V gene sequence: CDR1 SGHAT, CDR2 FQNNGV. The CDR3 coding sequence is TGTGCCAGCAGCTTAGGGGACAGGGGGCGAGAGACCCAGTACTTC. Protein: CASSLGDRGRETQYF.

J is TRBJ2-2 and V is TRBV7-8; the match to TRBD2 covers 9 bases. Germline loops: CDR1 SGHVS, CDR2 FQNEAQ. V was clipped by 1 base and J by 7 bases; unmatched bases: 7. CDR3 length: 16 residues. This CDR3 reads CASSLVGTSPNGELFF. The DNA for the CDR3 is TGTGCCAGCAGCTTAGTCGGGACTAGCCCAAACGGGGAGCTGTTTTTT. Full variable domain (rest looked up from reference TRBV7-8 and TRBJ2-2): GAGVSQSPRYKVAKRGQDVALRCDPISGHVSLFWYQQALGQGPEFLTYFQNEAQLDKSGLPSDRFFAERPEGSVSTLKIQRTQQEDSAVYLCASSLVGTSPNGELFFGEGSRLTVL.

The chain combines TRBV27 with TRBJ1-1; D possibly corresponds to TRBD1 (5 bases). The CDR3 consists of 16 residues. Germline V lookup: CDR1 MNHEY, CDR2 SMNVEV (reference sequence). V lost 0 bases and J lost 0, with 11 bases in between. CDR3 protein: CASSLSGARVNTEAFF. Here the CDR3 DNA reads TGTGCCAGCAGTTTATCAGGGGCGCGAGTGAACACTGAAGCTTTCTTT.

The chain recombines TRBV7-6 with TRBJ1-4; D unresolved. The CDR3 runs to 17 residues. Germline V gene lookup returns CDR1 SGHVS and CDR2 FNYEAQ. Trimming shortened V by 1 base and J by 4 bases, and 16 bases separated the two germline ends. CDR3 sequence: CASSLGRRETFNEKLFF. The CDR3 DNA sequence: TGTGCCAGCAGCTTAGGGCGGAGGGAGACATTTAATGAAAAACTGTTTTTT. Complete variable domain (other parts from reference TRBV7-6 and TRBJ1-4): GAGVSQSPRYKVTKRGQDVALRCDPISGHVSLYWYRQALGQGPEFLTYFNYEAQQDKSGLPNDRFSAERPEGSISTLTIQRTEQRDSAMYRCASSLGRRETFNEKLFFGSGTQLSVL.

The chain links TRBV9 to TRBJ1-6; D unresolved. Per germline, CDR1 SGDLS and CDR2 YYNGEE. Trimming removed 3 bases at V and 11 bases at J, with 18 bases between. The CDR3 runs 15 residues. The CDR3 loop is CASSEGGALGTPLHF. The CDR3 DNA reads TGTGCCAGCAGCGAGGGAGGAGCCTTGGGGACACCCCTCCACTTT.

The CDR3 protein is CASSAIGNEKLFF. The CDR3 bases are TGTGCCAGCAGTGCCATCGGTAATGAAAAACTGTTTTTT. The chain combines TRBV6-1 with TRBJ1-4; D unclear. Trimming removed 4 bases from V and 4 bases from J, with 7 bases in between. Germline assignment: CDR1 MNHNS and CDR2 SASEGT. The CDR3 covers 13 residues.

Details on this clone: An end of the junction differs from the germline gene, which may be a read error. The CDR3 coding sequence is TGTGCCAGCAGTCCCCTGGGACTGGGCGAAAAACTATTTTTT. Translated, it gives CASSPLGLGEKLFF. This chain connects TRBV28 to TRBJ1-4; the D gene is possibly TRBD1 (5 bases). This CDR3 region has 14 residues. The germline V gene encodes CDR1 MDHEN and CDR2 SYDVKM.

In this sample, this clone turned up a few times. This chain uses TRBV6-4 with TRBJ2-1; no firm D call. Between the trimmed V and J ends, which lost 8 bases and 8 bases, there was a span of 16 bases. Germline CDR1 MRHNA, CDR2 SNTAGT. The CDR3 spans 13 residues. CDR3 sequence (DNA): TGTGCCAGCGGGCCCCAGGTTATGGATGAGCAGTTCTTC. It encodes CASGPQVMDEQFF.

The J gene is TRBJ1-1, the V gene TRBV28; 9 nucleotides match TRBD1. There are 12 residues in the CDR3. The germline gives CDR1 MDHEN, CDR2 SYDVKM. J lost 11 bases, V lost 5 bases, and 6 bases had no gene match. The CDR3 region has the DNA TGTGCCAGCAGTCTCGGACAGGGGTTGGCTTTCTTT. Amino acid sequence: CASSLGQGLAFF. Full variable domain (rest looked up from reference TRBV28 and TRBJ1-1): DVKVTQSSRYLVKRTGEKVFLECVQDMDHENMFWYRQDPGLGLRLIYFSYDVKMKEKGDIPEGYSVSREKKERFSLILESASTNQTSMYLCASSLGQGLAFFGQGTRLTVV.

The chain carries TRBV18 and TRBJ2-7; 9 bases align to TRBD1. Germline V gene data show CDR1 as KGHSH and CDR2 as LQKENI. CDR3 length: 15 amino acids. J gave up 1 base and V 3 bases, and 4 bases lay outside the gene matches. CDR3 in amino acids: CASSPGTGRSYEQYF. DNA of the CDR3: TGTGCCAGCTCACCTGGGACAGGGCGATCCTACGAGCAGTACTTC.

This clone was counted a few times. The rearrangement joins TRBV27 to TRBJ2-1; TRBD1 agrees at 10 bases. The CDR3 extends over 16 amino acids. Germline V gene lookup returns CDR1 MNHEY and CDR2 SMNVEV (reference sequence). The V and J ends lost 4 bases and 5 bases, in that order; junction bases with no gene match: 8. CDR3 bases: TGTGCCAGCAGTTCCCGTGACAGGGGGCGCGACAATGAGCAGTTCTTC. Its translation is CASSSRDRGRDNEQFF.

The chain is built from TRBV14 and TRBJ1-1; D might be TRBD1 (5 bases). The CDR3 has 15 amino acids. The ends were cut back, 5 bases at V and 6 bases at J, with 19 bases in the middle. The germline V gene encodes CDR1 SGHDN and CDR2 FVKESK. The chain's CDR3 is CASSLHGGVNPEAFF. CDR3 DNA: TGTGCCAGCAGCTTACATGGGGGGGTAAACCCTGAAGCTTTCTTT.